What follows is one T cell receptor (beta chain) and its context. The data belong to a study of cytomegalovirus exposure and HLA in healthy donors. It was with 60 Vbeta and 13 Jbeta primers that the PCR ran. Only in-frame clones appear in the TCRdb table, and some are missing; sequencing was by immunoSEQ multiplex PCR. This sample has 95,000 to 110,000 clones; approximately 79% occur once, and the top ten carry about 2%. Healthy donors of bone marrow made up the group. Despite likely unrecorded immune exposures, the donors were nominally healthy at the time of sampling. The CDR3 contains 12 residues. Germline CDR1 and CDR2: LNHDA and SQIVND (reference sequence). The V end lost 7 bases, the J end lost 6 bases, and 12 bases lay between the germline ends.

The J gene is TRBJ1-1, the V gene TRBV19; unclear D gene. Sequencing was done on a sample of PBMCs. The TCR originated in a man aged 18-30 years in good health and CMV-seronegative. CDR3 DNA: TGTGCCAGTAACGGGAAAGCGGCTGAAGCTTTCTTT. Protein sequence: CASNGKAAEAFF.